A single T cell receptor (beta chain) is shown here with its context. Its antigen remains unknown. A read error may be the cause here, since a much bigger clone is one base away. The data belong to a study of regulatory T cells in long-lasting Graves disease. The study, taken as a whole, reports: There were preferences for TRBV28, TRBJ1-2 and TRBJ2-5 in persistent disease. Newly diagnosed patients shared 950 to 1,000 public clonotypes; persistent patients shared some 2,700.

Germline V lookup: CDR1 DFQATT, CDR2 SNEGSKA (reference sequence). The CDR3 consists of 16 residues. Time point given: newly diagnosed GD, antithyroid drugs for less than 3 months. The TCR library was prepared using RNA isolated from PBMCs. HTBI primers from iRepertoire and Arm-PCR of CDR3 regions yielded the TCR beta libraries. TCRdb re-called the multiplex PCR reads through MiXCR, storing one row per CDR3 protein. The sample contains about 460,000 distinct CDR3 sequences, around 15% of which appear only once. Separately, the same data were catalogued under a study of T cells in Graves' hyperthyroidism and ophthalmopathy.

This TCR was sampled from a woman aged 45-60 years with Graves disease. The chain carries TRBV20-1 and TRBJ2-7; 11 nucleotides match TRBD2. The input for sequencing was peripheral blood mononuclear cells (PBMCs), taken at new diagnosis, from a patient treated with antithyroid drugs. CDR3 sequence: CSARDTLSGRAYEQHF. CDR3 coding DNA: TGCAGTGCTAGAGATACCCTTAGCGGGAGGGCCTACGAGCAGCACTTC.